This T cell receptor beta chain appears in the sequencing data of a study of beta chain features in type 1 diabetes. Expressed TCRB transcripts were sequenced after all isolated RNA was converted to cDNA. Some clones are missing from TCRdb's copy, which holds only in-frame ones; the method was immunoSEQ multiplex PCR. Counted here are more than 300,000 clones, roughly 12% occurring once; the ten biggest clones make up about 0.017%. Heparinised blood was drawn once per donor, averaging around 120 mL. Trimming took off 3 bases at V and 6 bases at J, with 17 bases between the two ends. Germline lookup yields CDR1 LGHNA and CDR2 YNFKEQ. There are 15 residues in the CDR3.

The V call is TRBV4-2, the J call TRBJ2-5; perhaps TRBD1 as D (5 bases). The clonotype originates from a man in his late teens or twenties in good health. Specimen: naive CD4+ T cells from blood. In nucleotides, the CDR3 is TGTGCCAGCAGCCAGGGCAGGGTTGAAGTGAAGACCCAGTACTTC. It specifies CASSQGRVEVKTQYF.